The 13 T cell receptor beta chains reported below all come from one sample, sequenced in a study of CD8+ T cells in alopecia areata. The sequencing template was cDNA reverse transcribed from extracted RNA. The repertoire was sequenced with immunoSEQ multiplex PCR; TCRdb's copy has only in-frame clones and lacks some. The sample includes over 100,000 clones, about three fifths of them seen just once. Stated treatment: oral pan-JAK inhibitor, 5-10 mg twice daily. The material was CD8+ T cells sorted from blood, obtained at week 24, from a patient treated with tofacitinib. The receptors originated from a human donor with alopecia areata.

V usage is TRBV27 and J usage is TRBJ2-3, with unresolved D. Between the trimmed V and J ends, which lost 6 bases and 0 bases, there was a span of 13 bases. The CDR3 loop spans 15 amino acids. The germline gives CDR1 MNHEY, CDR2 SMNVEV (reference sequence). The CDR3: CASSVAALSTDTQYF. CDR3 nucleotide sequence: TGTGCCAGCAGCGTGGCAGCCCTTAGCACAGATACGCAGTATTTT.

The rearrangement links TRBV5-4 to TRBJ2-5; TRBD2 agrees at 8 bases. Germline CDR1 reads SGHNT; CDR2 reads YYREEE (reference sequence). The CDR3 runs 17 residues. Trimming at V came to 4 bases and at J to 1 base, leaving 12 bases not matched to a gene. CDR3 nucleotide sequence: TGTGCCAGCAGCGGCTTGAGGGGACTAGGAATCCAAGAGACCCAGTACTTC. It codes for CASSGLRGLGIQETQYF.

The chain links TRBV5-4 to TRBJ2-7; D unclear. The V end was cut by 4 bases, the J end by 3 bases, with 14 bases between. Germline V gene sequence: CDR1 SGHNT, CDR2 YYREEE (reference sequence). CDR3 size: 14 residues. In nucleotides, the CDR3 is TGTGCCAGCAGCCAACATATCGGTAACTACGAGCAGTACTTC. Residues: CASSQHIGNYEQYF.

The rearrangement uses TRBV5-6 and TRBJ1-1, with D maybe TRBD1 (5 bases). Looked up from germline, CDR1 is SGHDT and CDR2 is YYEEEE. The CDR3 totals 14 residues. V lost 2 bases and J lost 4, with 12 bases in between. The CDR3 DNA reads TGTGCCAGCAGCTTAACGGGGGGGACCACTGAAGCTTTCTTT. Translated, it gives CASSLTGGTTEAFF. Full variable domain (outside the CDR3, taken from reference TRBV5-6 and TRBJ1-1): DAGVTQSPTHLIKTRGQQVTLRCSPKSGHDTVSWYQQALGQGPQFIFQYYEEEERQRGNFPDRFSGHQFPNYSSELNVNALLLGDSALYLCASSLTGGTTEAFFGQGTRLTVV.

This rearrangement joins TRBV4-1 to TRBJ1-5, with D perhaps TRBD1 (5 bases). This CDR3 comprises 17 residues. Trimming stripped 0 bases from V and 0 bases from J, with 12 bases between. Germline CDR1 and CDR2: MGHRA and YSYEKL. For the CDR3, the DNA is TGCGCCAGCAGCCAAGATTCCGGGGACTATAGCAATCAGCCCCAGCATTTT. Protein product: CASSQDSGDYSNQPQHF.

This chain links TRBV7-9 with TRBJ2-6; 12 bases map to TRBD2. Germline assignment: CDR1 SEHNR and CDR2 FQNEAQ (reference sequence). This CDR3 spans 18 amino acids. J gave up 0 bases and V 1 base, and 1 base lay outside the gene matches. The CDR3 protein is CASSLGLAGDSGANVLTF. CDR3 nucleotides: TGTGCCAGCAGCTTAGGACTAGCGGGGGACTCTGGGGCCAACGTCCTGACTTTC.

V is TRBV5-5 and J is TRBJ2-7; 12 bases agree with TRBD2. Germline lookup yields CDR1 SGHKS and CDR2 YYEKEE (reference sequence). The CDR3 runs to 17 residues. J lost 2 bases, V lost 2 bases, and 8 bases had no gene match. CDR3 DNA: TGTGCCAGCAGCTTCCTGGCAGGACTAGCGGGGACCTACGAGCAGTACTTC. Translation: CASSFLAGLAGTYEQYF.

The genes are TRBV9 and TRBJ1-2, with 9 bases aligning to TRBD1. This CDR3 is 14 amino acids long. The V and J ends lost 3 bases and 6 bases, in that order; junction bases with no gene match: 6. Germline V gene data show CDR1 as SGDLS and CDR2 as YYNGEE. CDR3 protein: CASSEQGAGDGYTF. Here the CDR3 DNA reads TGTGCCAGCAGCGAACAGGGGGCGGGGGATGGCTACACCTTC. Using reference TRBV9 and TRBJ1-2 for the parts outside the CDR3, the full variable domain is DSGVTQTPKHLITATGQRVTLRCSPRSGDLSVYWYQQSLDQGLQFLIQYYNGEERAKGNILERFSAQQFPDLHSELNLSSLELGDSALYFCASSEQGAGDGYTFGSGTRLTVV.

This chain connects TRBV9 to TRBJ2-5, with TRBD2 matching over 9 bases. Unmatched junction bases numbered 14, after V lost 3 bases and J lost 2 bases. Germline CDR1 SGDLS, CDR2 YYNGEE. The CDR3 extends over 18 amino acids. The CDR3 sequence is CASSEPRREAGGQETQYF. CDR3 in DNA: TGTGCCAGCAGCGAGCCCCGTCGGGAAGCGGGGGGACAAGAGACCCAGTACTTC.

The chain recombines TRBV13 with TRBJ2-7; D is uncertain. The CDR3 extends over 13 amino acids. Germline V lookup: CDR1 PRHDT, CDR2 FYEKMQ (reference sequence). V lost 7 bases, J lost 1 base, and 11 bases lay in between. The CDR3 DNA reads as TGTGCCAGCAACCCGGGCAGGTCCTACGAGCAGTACTTC. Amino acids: CASNPGRSYEQYF.

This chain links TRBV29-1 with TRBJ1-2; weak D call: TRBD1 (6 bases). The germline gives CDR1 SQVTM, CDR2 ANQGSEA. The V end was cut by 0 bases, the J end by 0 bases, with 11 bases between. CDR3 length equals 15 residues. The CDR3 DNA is TGCAGCGTTGAAGATTCGGACAGCCCTAACTATGGCTACACCTTC. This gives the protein CSVEDSDSPNYGYTF.

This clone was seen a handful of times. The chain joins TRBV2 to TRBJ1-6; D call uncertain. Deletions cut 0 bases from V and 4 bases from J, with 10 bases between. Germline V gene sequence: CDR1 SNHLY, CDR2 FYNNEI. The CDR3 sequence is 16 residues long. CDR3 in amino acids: CASSEARVVYNSPLHF. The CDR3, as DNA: TGTGCCAGCAGTGAAGCCCGGGTGGTGTATAATTCACCCCTCCACTTT.

The CDR3 spells CATSREAHTEAFF. CDR3 in DNA: TGTGCCACCAGCAGAGAAGCTCACACTGAAGCTTTCTTT. The chain combines TRBV15 with TRBJ1-1; D ambiguous. The CDR3 sequence is 13 residues long. Germline loops: CDR1 LNHNV, CDR2 YYDKDF (reference sequence). The V end was cut by 0 bases, the J end by 3 bases, with 5 bases between.